This T cell receptor beta chain originates from a study of blood T cell repertoires in COVID-19. The method was immunoSEQ multiplex PCR; TCRdb's version includes in-frame clones alone and lacks a portion of them. The sample records 310,000 or so clones, more than 75% being singletons. V lost 5 bases to trimming and J lost 2 bases, with 7 bases between them. The CDR3 is 13 amino acids. Germline CDR1 and CDR2: LNHDA and SQIVND (reference sequence). This clonotype was obtained from a woman between 50 and 59 years old with acute or convalescent COVID-19. The material sequenced was peripheral blood. The chain couples TRBV19 to TRBJ2-1; weak D call: TRBD1 (6 bases). Here the CDR3 DNA reads TGTGCCAGTAGTCGGACAGCCTACAATGAGCAGTTCTTC. Translated: CASSRTAYNEQFF.